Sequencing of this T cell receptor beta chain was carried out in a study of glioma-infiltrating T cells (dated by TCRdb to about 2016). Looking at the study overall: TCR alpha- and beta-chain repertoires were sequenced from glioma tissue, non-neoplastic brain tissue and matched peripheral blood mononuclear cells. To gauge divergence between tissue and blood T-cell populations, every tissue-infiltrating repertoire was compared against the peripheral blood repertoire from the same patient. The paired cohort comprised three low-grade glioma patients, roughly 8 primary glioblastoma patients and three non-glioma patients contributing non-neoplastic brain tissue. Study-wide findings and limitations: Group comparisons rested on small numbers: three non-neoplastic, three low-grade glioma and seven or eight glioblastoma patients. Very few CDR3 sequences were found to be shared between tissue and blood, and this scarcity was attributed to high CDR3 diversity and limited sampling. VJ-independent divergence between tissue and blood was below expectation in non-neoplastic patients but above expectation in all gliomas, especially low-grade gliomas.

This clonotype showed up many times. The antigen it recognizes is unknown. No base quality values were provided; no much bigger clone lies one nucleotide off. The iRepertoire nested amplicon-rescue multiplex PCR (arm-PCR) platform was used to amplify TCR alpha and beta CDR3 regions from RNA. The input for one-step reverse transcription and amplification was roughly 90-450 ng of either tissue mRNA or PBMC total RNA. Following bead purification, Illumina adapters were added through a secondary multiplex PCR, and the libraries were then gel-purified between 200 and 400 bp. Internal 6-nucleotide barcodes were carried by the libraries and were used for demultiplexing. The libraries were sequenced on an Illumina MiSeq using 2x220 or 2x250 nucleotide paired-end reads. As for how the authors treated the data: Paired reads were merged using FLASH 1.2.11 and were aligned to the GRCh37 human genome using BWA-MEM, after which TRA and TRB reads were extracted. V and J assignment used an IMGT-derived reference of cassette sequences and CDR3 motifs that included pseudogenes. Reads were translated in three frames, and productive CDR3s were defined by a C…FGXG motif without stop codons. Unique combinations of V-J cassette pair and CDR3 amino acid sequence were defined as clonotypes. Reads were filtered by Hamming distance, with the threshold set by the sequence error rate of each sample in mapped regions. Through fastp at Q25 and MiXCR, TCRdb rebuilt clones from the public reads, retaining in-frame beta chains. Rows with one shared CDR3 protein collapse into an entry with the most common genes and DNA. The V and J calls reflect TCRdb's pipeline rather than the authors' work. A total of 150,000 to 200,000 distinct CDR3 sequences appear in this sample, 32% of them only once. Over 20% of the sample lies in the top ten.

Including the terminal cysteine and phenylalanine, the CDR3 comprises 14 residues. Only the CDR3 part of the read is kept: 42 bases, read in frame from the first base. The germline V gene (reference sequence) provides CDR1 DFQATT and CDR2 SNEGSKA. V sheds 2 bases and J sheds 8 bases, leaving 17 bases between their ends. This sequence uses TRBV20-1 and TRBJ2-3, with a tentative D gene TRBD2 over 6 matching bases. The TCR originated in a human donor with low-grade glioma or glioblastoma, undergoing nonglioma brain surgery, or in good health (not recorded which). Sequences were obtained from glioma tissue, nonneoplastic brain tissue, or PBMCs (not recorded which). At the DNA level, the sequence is TGCAGTGCTAGACTTAACGGGGGAGTTGGTACGCAGTATTTT. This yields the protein CSARLNGGVGTQYF.